This record looks at one T cell receptor (beta chain) sequence and its context. The CDR3 length is 15 residues. The V and J ends lost 5 bases and 6 bases, in that order; junction bases with no gene match: 4. Germline CDR1 is SEHNR and CDR2 is FQNEAQ (reference sequence). The data were produced by immunoSEQ multiplex PCR, yet TCRdb's version contains in-frame clones alone and is incomplete. The sample shows around 130,000 clones, about 88% of them seen only once. The source of the sample is a study of blood T cell repertoires in COVID-19. Material for sequencing was peripheral blood. The TCR originated in a man in his 60s with COVID-19, enrolled during active disease. This chain joins TRBV7-9 and TRBJ2-2; 12 positions agree with TRBD2. CDR3 nucleotide sequence: TGTGCCAGCAGCCGGGGACTAGCGGGTGCCGGGGAGCTGTTTTTT. Translation: CASSRGLAGAGELFF.